Sequencing of this T cell receptor (beta chain) was carried out in a study of T-cell memory formation after mild COVID-19. Germline V gene lookup returns CDR1 MNHEY and CDR2 SMNVEV (reference sequence). The CDR3 is made up of 16 amino acids. Trimming cost V 0 bases and J 5 bases; bases outside gene matches: 6. This clonotype showed up just a few times. TCRdb reprocessed the 5' RACE reads with MiXCR, giving one entry per CDR3 protein. Among 450,000 to 650,000 distinct CDR3 sequences listed, approximately 18% were seen once. The material sequenced was PBMCs or a T cell subset sorted from them (not recorded which). V usage is TRBV27 and J usage is TRBJ2-1; 8 bases map to TRBD1. This receptor was identified in an adult woman who had mild COVID-19 (a few samples of this study predate the infection). Cell type and time point are not known. In DNA, the CDR3 is TGTGCCAGCAGTTTATCAGGACAGGGTCGCGACAATGAGCAGTTCTTC. Translating it yields CASSLSGQGRDNEQFF.